This T cell receptor beta chain was recorded in a study of cytomegalovirus exposure and HLA in healthy donors (dated by TCRdb to the late 2010s). Notes on the research overall: In an earlier analysis of some 550 of the donors, under 300 Gb of sequence data and 117 million unique TCR beta sequences from about 180 million T cells were reported. In a later analysis, previously published TCR beta repertoires from 600 to 850 donors were re-analyzed and high-resolution HLA genotyping was added so that TCR occurrence patterns could be studied. High-throughput TCR immunosequencing, statistical association of individual TCRs with disease status, and machine learning were combined to predict cytomegalovirus infection status. HLA typing included class I and class II loci at four-digit resolution. The aim of the study was to test whether cataloging public T cell receptors could identify signatures of past pathogen exposure. Among under 450 genotyped donors of the cohort, an average of roughly 240,000 unique TCR beta nucleotide sequences were sequenced per donor, about a sixth of them non-productive. To decide whether each TCR beta V gene segment behaved as functional or pseudogenic, an earlier analysis of several hundred of the donors relied on high-throughput TCR beta sequencing. The study profiled the T cell repertoires of about 720 subjects by immunosequencing and related them to cytomegalovirus serostatus. All discovery cohort repertoires had been generated using a single sequencing platform. Rather than drawing on any new phenotypic data, the later analysis identified candidate immune exposures from TCR beta sequences and the way those sequences occurred across donors. Roughly 300 gigabases of sequencing data and tens of millions of unique TCR sequences made up an early release that covered nearly 650 HLA-typed donors. Because of strong linkage in the cohort, roughly five DR-DQ haplotypes were treated as single units for association and clustering. In addition to the first cohort of 500 to 850 subjects, a separate validation cohort of 120 different subjects was used. Of the 300 to 500 genotyped donors, 65% to 90% were placed in the genetic ancestry cluster associated with self-reported Caucasian donors. A later genetic analysis used genome-wide SNP genotypes for about 65% of the 666 donors, treating that subset as a discovery cohort. The number of donors typed differed by locus, with roughly 620-630 for A, B, C, DRB1 and DQB1, around 560 for DQA1, 600 to 610 for DPA1, and around 450 for DPB1. Donor age, sex, ethnicity and CMV serostatus were collected together with the repertoire data. Paper-wide results and their limitations: Most TCR sequences were observed very rarely across donors, whereas some public TCRs were present in many individuals. In an earlier analysis of some 640 of the donors, most TCR beta V segments were observed in productive rearrangements about 87% or about 30% of the time, broadly matching IMGT annotations. Roughly uniform sequencing depth across donors was assumed in presence/absence analyses, although this assumption may not hold. CMV serostatus was the only immune exposure information available for the cohort. Assigning TCR associations to individual alleles was difficult when HLA alleles, especially DR and DQ, strongly co-occurred. Because counts were too low, roughly 17 rarely observed V segments, including chromosome 9 orphons, were left out of the earlier analysis of over 550 of the donors. The authors suggested that the approach could potentially be extended to other disease states and immunological phenotypes. An association between a missense DCLRE1C variant and V-gene and J-gene trimming of TCR beta chains was found in a later genetic analysis and replicated in an independent cohort. The classifier was reported to diagnose cytomegalovirus status with high specificity and sensitivity in both the original and validation cohorts. A later analysis reported that several top co-occurrence clusters appeared linked to parvovirus B19, influenza, CMV and Epstein-Barr virus. A further reported finding was that TCR beta sequences accurately predicted the HLA-A and HLA-B alleles for most subjects in the first cohort. This cohort had only TCR beta chains sequenced, and the lack of alpha or paired-chain data limited which features could be detected. Because HLA typing was missing for some donors at each locus, association tests included only the typed subset. The study gave a list of 150 to 200 TCR beta chains associated with cytomegalovirus. In vitro tests confirmed that a few of the cytomegalovirus-associated TCR beta chains recognize cytomegalovirus antigens. Correlated functional status among segregating V segments might reflect linkage disequilibrium, but an unknown experimental factor could not be ruled out. A cluster of highly shared sequence variants was judged likely to be a technical artifact of the sequencing pipeline. Compared with the roughly 670-donor mean, donors in an Asian-associated ancestry cluster had fewer N-insertions in productive TCRs, according to a later genetic analysis. Some IMGT-functional V segments, including TRBV6-2 and TRBV6-3, could not be distinguished by the 87-base-pair reads and were therefore excluded. Specific HLA alleles were associated with 15,000 to 20,000 TCR beta sequences at a false discovery rate of 0.05 in a later analysis. In a later analysis, HLA-associated TCR beta chains showed more clonal expansion and lower generation probabilities than non-associated chains that were equally common. In a later analysis, most CMV-associated TCR beta chains were found to appear HLA-restricted, with HLA associations seemingly driven largely by CMV exposure. A later analysis found that TCR association rates varied across HLA loci, with DRB1 alleles showing the most associated TCRs and HLA-C alleles the fewest.

The cohort consisted of approximately 670 healthy bone marrow donors. All cohort members were sampled while nominally healthy, although unrecorded immune exposures were likely present. The donor was CMV seropositive and was included in the group of some 290 seropositive cohort members. A peripheral blood sample was collected from each donor, and TCR beta sequencing was performed on peripheral blood mononuclear cells. The Qiagen DNeasy Blood Extraction Kit was used to extract genomic DNA from the blood cell samples. Measured from the cysteine to the phenylalanine, the CDR3 is 15 residues long. The read is trimmed to its CDR3 DNA, 45 bases read in frame from base 1. V loses 5 bases, J loses 3 bases, and the germline ends lie 17 bases apart. CDR1 and CDR2, looked up from the germline V gene, are MDHEN and SYDVKM. The method was the immunoSEQ multiplex PCR assay. The multiplex PCR relied on a mix of 60 forward primers for TCR Vbeta segments and 13 reverse primers for TCR Jbeta segments. Amplification of the CDR3 region of rearranged TCR beta genes was performed with a multiplex PCR assay on genomic DNA. The Illumina HiSeq System was used to sequence the amplified TCR beta libraries as 87-base-pair reads. In the source study's methods: Across the 670 or so repertoires, a later analysis counted 75 million to 90 million unique TCR beta chains, around 10 million of which were shared by at least two donors. Raw reads were error-corrected and collapsed into unique sequences by a nearest-neighbor algorithm in which closely related sequences were merged to remove PCR and sequencing errors. CDR3 sequences were aligned to IMGT reference sequences to assign V, D and J gene segments. For a sequence to be retained, at least a six-nucleotide match to both a V gene segment and a J gene segment was required. A rearrangement was called productive if the CDR3 had no stop codons and remained in frame with V and J, and every other rearrangement was called non-productive. CDR3 was defined according to IMGT convention as the region running from the second conserved V-encoded cysteine to the conserved J-encoded phenylalanine. Sequences without an unambiguous match to a single V gene segment were excluded from the earlier analysis of 587 of the donors. In an earlier analysis of 587 of the donors, a V segment was called functional when productive rearrangements were above 56.7%, and segregating when the standard deviation between donors exceeded 5%. A statistical classification framework was developed to diagnose cytomegalovirus status using the catalog of TCR beta chain sequences. V and J gene assignment, in a later analysis, came from comparing TCR nucleotide sequences with IMGT/GENE-DB human TR gene sequences. The TCRdist pipeline was used in a later analysis to assign CDR3 sequences and most-parsimonious VDJ recombination scenarios. In a later analysis, every TCR beta chain was defined by the combination of its CDR3 amino acid sequence and its V-gene family, and reads without a unique V-gene family were dropped. In a later analysis, 550 to 650 highly shared, low-generation-probability nucleotide sequences were removed to address suspected cross-contamination and a sequencing artifact. A later analysis calculated a clonal expansion index for each public chain from normalized within-repertoire ranks of inferred template counts. In a later analysis, generation probabilities were computed using a VDJ recombination model fitted to out-of-frame rearrangements, and the results were checked against IGoR. In a later analysis, hypergeometric tests were used to score TCR-TCR, TCR-HLA and TCR-CMV co-occurrence, with a repertoire-size bias correction applied to TCR pairs. A later analysis estimated false discovery rates by permuting HLA or CMV assignments 20 times. A later analysis grouped co-occurring TCRs with DBSCAN, adding TCRdist sequence similarity when clustering within HLA-allele-positive subsets. Repertoires with fewer than 30,000 or more than 120,000 public chains were left out of co-occurrence clustering, as were a handful of repertoires with anomalous nucleotide sharing. Entries here come from immuneACCESS through TCRdb and include only in-frame sequences with V and J called. Some clones fail to appear in such tables; in the studies checked, an unresolved V gene covers under half of the shortfall, and the cause of the remainder is unknown. D and trimming were read from the DNA, whereas the V and J calls and clone size are those reported in that table. This sample lists around 210,000 clones; roughly 83% were detected once. The ten largest clones capture about 0.37% of the sample.

Of note for this clone: Its cognate antigen has yet to be identified. No much larger clone is present one base from it, and per-base qualities are unavailable.

Input material: PBMCs. This TCR was recovered from a male donor in good health and CMV-seropositive. The chain is made from TRBV28 and TRBJ2-7; possibly the D gene is TRBD2, per 6 matching bases. The CDR3 protein is CASSPPGVGHYEQYF. The nucleotides are TGTGCCAGCAGTCCCCCGGGGGTAGGGCACTACGAGCAGTACTTC.